A single T cell receptor (beta chain) is shown here with its context. The antigen remains undetermined. This sample stems from a study of long-term antiretroviral therapy in people with HIV. For each donor, at least one pre-ART and at least two post-ART PBMC samples were available. The assay, immunoSEQ v3.0, was run at survey level. Per sample, sequencing targeted roughly 35,000-50,000 T-cell genomes. Sequencing was performed with immunoSEQ multiplex PCR; in TCRdb, only in-frame clones are kept and a portion is missing. The sample contains tens of thousands of clones, about 96% of which appear only once. Study findings and constraints: ART-treated samples gained diversity yet remained below transplant donor controls. Comparison with controls showed narrower CDR3 length ranges in HIV repertoires.

CDR1 and CDR2 (germline): SQVTM, ANQGSEA. The CDR3 is 14 residues long. V was pared by 4 bases and J by 0 bases, with 13 bases between. The receptor's source is a man under 40 with HIV. J is TRBJ2-7 and V is TRBV29-1; perhaps TRBD1 as D (5 bases). The specimen comprised unsorted PBMCs, sampled 6 to 6.5 years after starting antiretroviral therapy. The CDR3 loop is CSVAPFTGSYEQYF. The CDR3 nucleotides read TGCAGCGTTGCACCCTTTACAGGCTCCTACGAGCAGTACTTC.